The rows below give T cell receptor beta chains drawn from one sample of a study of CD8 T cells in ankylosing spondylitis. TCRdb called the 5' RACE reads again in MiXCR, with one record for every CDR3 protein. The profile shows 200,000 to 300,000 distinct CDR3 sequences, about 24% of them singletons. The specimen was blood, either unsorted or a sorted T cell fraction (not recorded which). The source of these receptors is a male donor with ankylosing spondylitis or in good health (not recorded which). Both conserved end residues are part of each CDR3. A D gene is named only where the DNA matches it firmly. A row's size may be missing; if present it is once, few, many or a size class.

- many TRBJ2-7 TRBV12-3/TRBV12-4 TGTGCCAGCAGTTTATGGTGGGACGAGCAGTACTTC CASSLWWDEQYF
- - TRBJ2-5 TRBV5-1 TGCGCCAGCAGCCCGGGATCTAGAGAGACCCAGTACTTC CASSPGSRETQYF
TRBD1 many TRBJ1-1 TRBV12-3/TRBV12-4 TGTGCCAGCAGTTCCGCGGACAGGCTAAACACTGAAGCTTTCTTT CASSSADRLNTEAFF
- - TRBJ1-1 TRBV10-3 TGTGCCACGGGCGGGCACAAGAACACTGAAGCTTTCTTT CATGGHKNTEAFF
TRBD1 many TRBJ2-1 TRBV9 TGTGCCAGCAGCGTAGGGTTATCCCAGGGGGCATTGGGAATCAATGAGCAGTTCTTC CASSVGLSQGALGINEQFF
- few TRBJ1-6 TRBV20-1 TGCAGTGCTAGAGATGGTCTGTGGGGGTCACCCCTCCACTTT CSARDGLWGSPLHF
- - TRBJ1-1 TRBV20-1 TGCAGTGCTGGCCCCCAGGGTTTGGAAGCTTTCTTT CSAGPQGLEAFF
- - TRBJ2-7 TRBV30 TGTGCCTGGACAGGGAATTCTGGCGAGCAGTACTTC CAWTGNSGEQYF
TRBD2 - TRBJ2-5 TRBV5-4 TGTGCCAGCAGCCCAGAACAGCGGGGGGCATGGACCCAAGAGACCCAGTACTTC CASSPEQRGAWTQETQYF
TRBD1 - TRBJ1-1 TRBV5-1 TGCGCCAGCACTCCGGGACAGGGGAAGACTGAAGCTTTCTTT CASTPGQGKTEAFF
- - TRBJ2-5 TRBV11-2 TGTGCCAGCAGCTTAGATGGACCACGGGCGACCCAGTACTTC CASSLDGPRATQYF
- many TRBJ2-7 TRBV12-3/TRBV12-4 TGTGCCAGCAGTTCCTATAGGTCTTACGAGCAGTACTTC CASSSYRSYEQYF
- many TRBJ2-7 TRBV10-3 TGTGCCATCAGCGGAGGGCCCTACGAGCAGTACTTC CAISGGPYEQYF
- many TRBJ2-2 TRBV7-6 TGTGCCAGCACCCAACAGGGGGGGCCCGGGGAGCTGTTTTTT CASTQQGGPGELFF
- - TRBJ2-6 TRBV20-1 TGCAGTGCTAGAGATTATTCCCTTGGGGCCAACGTCCTGACTTTC CSARDYSLGANVLTF
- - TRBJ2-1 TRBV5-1 TGCGCCAGCAGCTTGGTAGGGGAATCAGGTGAGCAGTTCTTC CASSLVGESGEQFF
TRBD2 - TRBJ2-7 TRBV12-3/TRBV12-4 TGTGCCAGCAGTAGGGGTCGAGCGGGGGTCTCCTACGAGCAGTACTTC CASSRGRAGVSYEQYF
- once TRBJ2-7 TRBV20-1 TGCAGTGCGATTCGGCCCCCGGGAAGAGGGGAGCAGTACTTC CSAIRPPGRGEQYF
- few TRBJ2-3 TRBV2 TGTGCCAGCAGAGAATCATCCCGGCCCCGCACAGATACGCAGTATTTT CASRESSRPRTDTQYF
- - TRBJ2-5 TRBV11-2 TGTGCCAGCAGCTTAGATTCCGTGGCTGGAGAGACCCAGTACTTC CASSLDSVAGETQYF
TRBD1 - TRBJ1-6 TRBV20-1 TGCAGTGCTAGAGGCCCAGGGGGCCATAATTCACCCCTCCACTTT CSARGPGGHNSPLHF
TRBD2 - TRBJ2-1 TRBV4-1 TGCGCCAGCAGCCTGACTAGCGGGGGGCTCCACGAGCAGTTCTTC CASSLTSGGLHEQFF
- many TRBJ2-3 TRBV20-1 TGCAGTGCTAGGTCTGGACGAGATACGCAGTATTTT CSARSGRDTQYF
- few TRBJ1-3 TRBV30 TGTGCCTGGAGTCGCGGGGGGGCGCGTGGAAACACCATATATTTT CAWSRGGARGNTIYF
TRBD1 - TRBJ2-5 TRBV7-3 TGTGCCAGCAGCTTAATGGGACAGGGGGAGACCCAGTACTTC CASSLMGQGETQYF
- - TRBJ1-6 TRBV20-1 TGCAGTGCTAGCTTAGGCAGGACCGTTTCACCCCTCCACTTT CSASLGRTVSPLHF
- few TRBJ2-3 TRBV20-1 TGCAGTGCCCCCCCGACCGGTTTGGGCACAGATACGCAGTATTTT CSAPPTGLGTDTQYF
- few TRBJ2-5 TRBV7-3 TGTGCCAGCAGTACCGGGGGCGTGGGGGAGACCCAGTACTTC CASSTGGVGETQYF
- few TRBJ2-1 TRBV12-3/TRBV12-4 TGTGCCAGCAGACCACAGGGTCCACTTTACAATGAGCAGTTCTTC CASRPQGPLYNEQFF
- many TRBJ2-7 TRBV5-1 TGCGCCAGCAGCTCGGGTGGGGCAGGGTTCGAGCAGTACTTC CASSSGGAGFEQYF
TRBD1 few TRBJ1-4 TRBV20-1 TGCAGTGCTAGAGGAGGGACAGGGACGGTTTACGAAAAACTGTTTTTT CSARGGTGTVYEKLFF
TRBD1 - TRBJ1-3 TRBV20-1 TGCAGTGCTAGTCCCCTAGACAGGGGGCCTGGAAACACCATATATTTT CSASPLDRGPGNTIYF
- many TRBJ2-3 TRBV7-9 TGTGCCAGCAGCTTATTTATCAGCACAGATACGCAGTATTTT CASSLFISTDTQYF
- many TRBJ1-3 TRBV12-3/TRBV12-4 TGTGCCAGCAGTTTCTCTGGAAACACCATATATTTT CASSFSGNTIYF
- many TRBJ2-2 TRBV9 TGTGCCAGCAGCCTCAACAGGGCCGGGGAGCTGTTTTTT CASSLNRAGELFF
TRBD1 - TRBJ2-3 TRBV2 TGTGCCAGCAGTGGGACGGACAGGGCGGTAGATACGCAGTATTTT CASSGTDRAVDTQYF
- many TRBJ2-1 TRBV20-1 TGCAGTCCAACGGGGACGGACAATGAGCAGTTCTTC CSPTGTDNEQFF
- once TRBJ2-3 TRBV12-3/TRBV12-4 TGTGCCGTGATGTCCGGGGATACGCAGTATTTT CAVMSGDTQYF
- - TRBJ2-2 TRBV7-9 TGTGCCAGCAGCTTAGCGGGACCCTACACCGGGGAGCTGTTTTTT CASSLAGPYTGELFF
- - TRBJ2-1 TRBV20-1 TGCAGTGCTAGAGATCGAGGGATTCTTAGCTCCTACAATGAGCAGTTCTTC CSARDRGILSSYNEQFF
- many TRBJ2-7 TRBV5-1 TGCGCCAGCAGCTTGTCCGGGACTGACCTTGGGGAGCAGTACTTC CASSLSGTDLGEQYF
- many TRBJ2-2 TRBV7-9 TGTGCCAGCAGTCAAGGCACGGAGGGCGGGGAGCTGTTTTTT CASSQGTEGGELFF
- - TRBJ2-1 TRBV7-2 TGTGCCAGCAGGAGGACAACGGAGCAGTTCTTC CASRRTTEQFF
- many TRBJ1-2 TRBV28 TGTGCCAGCAGCACCCCCCCGGGTGGCTACACCTTC CASSTPPGGYTF
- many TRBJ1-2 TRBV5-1 TGCGCCAGCAGCCCCGGACAGACGACCTATGGCTACACCTTC CASSPGQTTYGYTF
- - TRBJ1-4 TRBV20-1 TGCAGTGCGCCGGGGTTGGGTGAAAAACTGTTTTTT CSAPGLGEKLFF
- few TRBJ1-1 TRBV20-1 TGCAGTGCTAGCTCTACAGGGTTGGAGACTGAAGCTTTCTTT CSASSTGLETEAFF
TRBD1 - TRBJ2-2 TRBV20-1 TGCAGTGCTAGAGAGGGGACAGGGAGAGCGTCCGGGGAGCTGTTTTTT CSAREGTGRASGELFF
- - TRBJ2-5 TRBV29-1 TGCAGCGTTGATCCGGTGATGGGGACCCAGTACTTC CSVDPVMGTQYF